The sequence of this TCR beta chain was determined in a study of regulatory T cells. Primers: 52 TRBV forward and 13 TRBJ reverse. TCRdb's table, derived via immunoSEQ multiplex PCR, lists solely in-frame clones and lacks some. Of some 29,000 clones in the sample, less than 95% were seen once. Whole-study results and caveats: Patient repertoires had restricted TRB V-J pairs and skewed V and J usage, most in Tregs. In CD3G-deficient patients, conventional CD4+ T cells were enriched for hydrophobic CDR3 residues at positions 6 and 7.

Germline CDR1 is SGHDT and CDR2 is YYEEEE. The CDR3 loop spans 13 amino acids. V was cut by 4 bases and J by 7 bases, with 9 bases left in between. As concerns this clone: The antigen remains unidentified.

Patients, 2 to 39 years old, had expanded memory T-cell proportions. CD4+ T cells were divided by sorting: CD25-high CD127-low Tregs, CD25-low CD127-high conventional cells. This TCR came from a person under 35 with CD3G deficiency. Sequenced sample: conventional CD4+ T cells sorted from blood. The V and J genes are TRBV5-6 and TRBJ1-6, with D perhaps matching TRBD1 (6 bases). CDR3: CASSPGQNSPLHF. The CDR3 DNA reads TGTGCCAGCAGCCCAGGACAGAATTCACCCCTCCACTTT.